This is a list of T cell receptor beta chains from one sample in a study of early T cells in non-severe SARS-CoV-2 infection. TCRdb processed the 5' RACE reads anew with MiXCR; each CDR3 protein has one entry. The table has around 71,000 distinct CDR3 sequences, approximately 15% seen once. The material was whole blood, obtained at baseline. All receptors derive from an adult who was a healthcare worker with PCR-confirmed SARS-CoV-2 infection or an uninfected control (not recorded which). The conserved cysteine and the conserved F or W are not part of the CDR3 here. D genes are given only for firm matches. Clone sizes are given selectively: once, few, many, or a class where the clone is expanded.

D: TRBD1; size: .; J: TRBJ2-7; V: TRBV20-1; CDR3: SALGQGDEQY
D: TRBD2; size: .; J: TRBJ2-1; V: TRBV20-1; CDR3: SATKRENEQF
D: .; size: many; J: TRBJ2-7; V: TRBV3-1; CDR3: ASSQDPGRAYEQY
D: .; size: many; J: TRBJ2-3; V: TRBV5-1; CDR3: ASSLVAGSDTQY
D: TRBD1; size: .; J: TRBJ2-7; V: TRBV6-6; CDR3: ASSAFRDRGREQY
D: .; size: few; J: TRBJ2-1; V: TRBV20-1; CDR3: SAPGPGDLKQF
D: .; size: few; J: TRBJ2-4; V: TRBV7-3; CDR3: ASSLSAGAIQY
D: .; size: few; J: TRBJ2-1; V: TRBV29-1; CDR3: SLQTRFEYNEQF
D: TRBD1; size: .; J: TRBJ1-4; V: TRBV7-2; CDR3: ASRKTGMGYEKLF
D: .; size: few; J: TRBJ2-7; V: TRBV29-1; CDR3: SVVSHEQY
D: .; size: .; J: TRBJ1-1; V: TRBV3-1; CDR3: ASSQGRNPNTEAF
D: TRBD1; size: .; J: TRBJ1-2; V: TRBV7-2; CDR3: ASSRNTGGAGGYT
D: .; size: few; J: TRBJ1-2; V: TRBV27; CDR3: ASSPGTGTSFNYGYT
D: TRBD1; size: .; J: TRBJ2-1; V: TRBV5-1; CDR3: ASSPGTGPYNEQF
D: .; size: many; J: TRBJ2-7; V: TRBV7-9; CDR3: ASSQDSRSYEQY
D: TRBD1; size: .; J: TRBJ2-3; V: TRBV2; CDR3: ATGGTGVPDTQY
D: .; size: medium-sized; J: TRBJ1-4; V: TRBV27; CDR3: ASSLSGTYNEKLF
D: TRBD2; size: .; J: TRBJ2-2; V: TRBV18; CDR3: ASSPPSGSGNGELF
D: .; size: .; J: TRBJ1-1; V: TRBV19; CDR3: ATSRHPSRAF
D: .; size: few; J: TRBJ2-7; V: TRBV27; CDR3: ASTTTVRSYEQY
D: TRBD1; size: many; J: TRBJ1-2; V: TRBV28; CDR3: ASQFTQGVGYT
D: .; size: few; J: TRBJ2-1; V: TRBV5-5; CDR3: ASSLAPVPYNEQF
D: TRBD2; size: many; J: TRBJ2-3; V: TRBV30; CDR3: ASNYAGAGDTQY
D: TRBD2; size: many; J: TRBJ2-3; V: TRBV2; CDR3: ASSEQLAGPDTQY
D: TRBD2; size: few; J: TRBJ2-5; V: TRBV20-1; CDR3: SWGRVETQY
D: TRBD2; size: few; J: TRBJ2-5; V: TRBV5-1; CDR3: ASSFRLAGQETQY
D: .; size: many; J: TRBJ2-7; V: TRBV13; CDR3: ASSSYFGQSYEQY
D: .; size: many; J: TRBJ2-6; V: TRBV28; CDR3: ASSTGNSGANVLT
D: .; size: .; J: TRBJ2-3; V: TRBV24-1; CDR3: ATSDSQVRRTDTQY
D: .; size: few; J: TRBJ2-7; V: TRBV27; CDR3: ASSFTFKSNEQY
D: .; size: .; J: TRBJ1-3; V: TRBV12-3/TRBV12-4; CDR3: ASSKQRGNTIY
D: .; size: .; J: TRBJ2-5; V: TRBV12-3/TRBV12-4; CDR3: ASSSRAGETQY
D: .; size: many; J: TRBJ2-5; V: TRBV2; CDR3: ASSPRERETQY
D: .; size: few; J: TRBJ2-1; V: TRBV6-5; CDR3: ASTYGASYNEQF
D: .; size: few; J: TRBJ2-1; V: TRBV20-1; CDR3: SANDSPVDNEQF
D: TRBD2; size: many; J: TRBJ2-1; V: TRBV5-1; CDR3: ASSLAVAGDGSEQF
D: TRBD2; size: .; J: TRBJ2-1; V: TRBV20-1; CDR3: SATESASGRAAYNEQF
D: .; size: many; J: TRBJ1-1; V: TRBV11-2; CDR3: ASSPWGRINTEAF
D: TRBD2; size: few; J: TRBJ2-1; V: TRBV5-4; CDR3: ASSTRTSPSYNEQF
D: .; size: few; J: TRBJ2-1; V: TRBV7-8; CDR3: ASSTGRPYNEQF
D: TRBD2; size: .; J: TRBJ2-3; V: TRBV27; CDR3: ASSSPPSGSDTQY
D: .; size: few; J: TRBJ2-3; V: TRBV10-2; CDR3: ASRTTTDTQY
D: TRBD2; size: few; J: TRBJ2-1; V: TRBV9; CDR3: ASSSRTSGRRDEQF
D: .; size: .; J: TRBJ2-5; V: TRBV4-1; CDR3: ASSSTTVEETQY
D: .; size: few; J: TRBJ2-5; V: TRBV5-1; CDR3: ASSPLGEDQETQY